This T cell receptor beta chain was sequenced during a study of cytomegalovirus exposure and HLA in healthy donors. Whole-study results and caveats: Three CMV-associated chains proved CMV antigen-specific in vitro.

The table came from immunoSEQ multiplex PCR; TCRdb's copy has only in-frame clones and leaves some out. The sample lists about 250,000 clones, roughly 87% seen once, with around 12% in the top ten. V was trimmed by 7 bases and J by 6 bases, leaving 18 bases between them. Per germline, CDR1 MDHEN and CDR2 SYDVKM. The CDR3 spans 14 residues. Details on this clone: Its antigen is still unknown.

Source material: PBMCs. The rearrangement joins TRBV28 to TRBJ1-2; maybe TRBD1 (5 bases). The clonotype originates from a man aged 18 to 29 in good health and CMV-seropositive. The CDR3 spells CASTTQGGIHGYTF. In DNA form, the CDR3 reads TGTGCCAGCACTACTCAGGGAGGGATTCATGGCTACACCTTC.